The 31 T cell receptor beta chains reported below all come from one sample, sequenced in a study of HIV-infected patients and healthy controls. All unsorted peripheral T cells were captured because whole blood was used without fractionation. cDNA was made from 500 ng RNA using alpha and beta constant primers. Each of the alpha and beta chains got its own library through chain-specific third strand synthesis with indices. A single record per CDR3 protein comes from TCRdb applying MiXCR to the 5' RACE reads. The repertoire holds around 20,000 distinct CDR3 sequences, with around 8.3% as singletons. What was sequenced was blood. The receptors derive from an adult in good health.

There are a few counts of this clonotype. This chain connects TRBV5-6 to TRBJ2-5, with D possibly TRBD2 on 6 matching bases. Trimming left V 0 bases short and J 7 bases short, with 16 bases between. The CDR3 is 15 residues long. Germline V gene lookup returns CDR1 SGHDT and CDR2 YYEEEE. As DNA, the CDR3 is TGTGCCAGCAGCTTGGTCCGGGAGCCACTCGGGACCCAGTACTTC. It yields the protein CASSLVREPLGTQYF.

This clonotype was counted ten times or more. The V and J genes are TRBV28 and TRBJ1-2; 7 bases agree with TRBD1. CDR3 length equals 12 residues. V gave up 5 bases and J gave up 4 bases; unmatched junction bases: 1. CDR1 is MDHEN and CDR2 is SYDVKM in the germline V gene. CDR3 nucleotide sequence: TGTGCCAGCAGTAGGACAGGCTATGGCTACACCTTC. The encoded protein is CASSRTGYGYTF.

This clonotype has at least ten counts. J is TRBJ2-1 and V is TRBV15; 7 nucleotides match TRBD2. The trim removed 3 bases at V and 6 bases at J, leaving 5 bases unmatched. This CDR3 spans 14 amino acids. Germline V lookup: CDR1 LNHNV, CDR2 YYDKDF (reference sequence). CDR3 residues: CATSSGLEVNEQFF. The CDR3 DNA sequence: TGTGCCACCAGCAGCGGACTAGAGGTCAATGAGCAGTTCTTC.

Worth noting for this clonotype: One base away lies a much larger clone, so this may be a sequencing read error. The chain carries TRBV27 and TRBJ2-7, with D perhaps being TRBD1 or TRBD2 (5 bases each). The CDR3 length is 13 residues. CDR1 is MNHEY, CDR2 SMNVEV, per germline (reference sequence). CDR3 sequence (DNA): TGTGCCAGCAGTTTAACGGGGCCCGGCGAGCAGTCCTTC. Amino acid sequence: CASSLTGPGEQSF.

This clonotype appeared a few times. The chain recombines TRBV24-1 with TRBJ2-1; TRBD1 matches 12 bases. CDR1 is KGHDR and CDR2 is SFDVKD in the germline V gene. CDR3 size: 13 residues. The ends lost 9 bases at V and 6 bases at J; junction bases unmatched: 2. CDR3 DNA sequence: TGTGCCACCGTGGGACAGGGGGCCAATGAGCAGTTCTTC. The encoded protein is CATVGQGANEQFF.

This clonotype showed up just a few times. The chain recombines TRBV24-1 with TRBJ1-1; D unresolved. Trimming took 5 bases from V and 0 from J, leaving 18 bases between them. The CDR3 has 17 amino acids. The V gene's germline CDR1 is KGHDR and CDR2 SFDVKD. In nucleotides, the CDR3 is TGTGCCACCAGTGCCGCCCCTTTAGGCGGGTTGAACACTGAAGCTTTCTTT. It specifies CATSAAPLGGLNTEAFF.

This clonotype was found a few times. The J gene is TRBJ2-2, the V gene TRBV20-1; D unclear. The CDR3 length is 13 residues. V lost 0 bases, J lost 4 bases, and 6 bases lay in between. Germline CDR1 DFQATT, CDR2 SNEGSKA (reference sequence). The CDR3 protein is CSARETRTGELFF. CDR3 DNA sequence: TGCAGTGCTAGAGAAACCCGCACCGGGGAGCTGTTTTTT.

In its sample, this clonotype was seen many times. The V gene is TRBV6-1, the J gene TRBJ1-5; D possibly corresponds to TRBD1 (6 bases). V lost 3 bases, J lost 0 bases, and 9 bases lay in between. The CDR3 runs to 15 residues. Per germline, CDR1 MNHNS and CDR2 SASEGT. The CDR3 region has the DNA TGTGCCAGCAGTGAGCCAGGGGATAGCAATCAGCCCCAGCATTTT. As protein: CASSEPGDSNQPQHF.

This clonotype is labeled as medium-sized. This chain joins TRBV6-5 and TRBJ2-1, with D maybe TRBD2 (5 bases). Per germline, CDR1 MNHEY and CDR2 SVGAGI. This CDR3 is 14 amino acids long. V lost 8 bases and J lost 0, with 11 bases in between. The CDR3 is CASATRSSYNEQFF. DNA of the CDR3: TGTGCCAGCGCCACTAGGAGCTCCTACAATGAGCAGTTCTTC.

The rearrangement uses TRBV24-1 and TRBJ2-1; D remains unclear. The CDR3 totals 14 residues. Trimming stripped 3 bases from V and 4 bases from J, with 9 bases between. CDR1 is KGHDR, CDR2 SFDVKD, per germline. For the CDR3, the DNA is TGTGCCACCAGTGATCCCAAAAGATACAATGAGCAGTTCTTC. Its protein product is CATSDPKRYNEQFF.

This clonotype was seen at least ten times. At one boundary the junction diverges from the germline segment, which might be a read error. The CDR3 protein is CASRGLAKTGELFF. CDR3 in DNA: TGTGCCAGTAGGGGACTAGCGAAAACCGGGGAGCTGTTTTTT. The chain uses TRBV19 and TRBJ2-2; TRBD2 aligns across 10 bases. This CDR3 comprises 14 residues. Germline lookup yields CDR1 LNHDA and CDR2 SQIVND (reference sequence).

This clonotype was detected a few times. The rearrangement links TRBV6-4 to TRBJ2-1; D may be TRBD2 (6 bases). The CDR3 covers 15 residues. Between the trimmed V and J ends, which lost 5 bases and 9 bases, there was a span of 20 bases. Germline V lookup: CDR1 MRHNA, CDR2 SNTAGT. As DNA, the CDR3 is TGTGCCAGCAGTACGGGGACTGCCGAGGGAGGTGAGCAGTTCTTC. Translating gives CASSTGTAEGGEQFF.

This clonotype was recorded at least ten times. The genes are TRBV5-1 and TRBJ2-2; 8 nucleotides line up with TRBD2. The CDR3 has 19 amino acids. Per the germline V gene, CDR1 is SGHRS and CDR2 is YFSETQ. V dropped 0 bases and J dropped 4; count of bases not matched to a gene: 14. In DNA, the CDR3 is TGCGCCAGCAGCTTGGATACGCGGGAGGCTGTGGGGAGCACCGGGGAGCTGTTTTTT. This gives the protein CASSLDTREAVGSTGELFF.

This clonotype has at least ten counts. The J gene is TRBJ2-1, the V gene TRBV24-1, with D perhaps TRBD1 (6 bases). V lost 1 base and J lost 0, with 15 bases in between. This CDR3 is 18 amino acids long. The germline CDR1 and CDR2 sequences are KGHDR and SFDVKD. As DNA, the CDR3 is TGTGCCACCAGTGATTTACCGTCAGGACAGCACTCCTACAATGAGCAGTTCTTC. Its translation: CATSDLPSGQHSYNEQFF.

The chain combines TRBV18 with TRBJ2-7, with D unclear. Germline V gene data show CDR1 as KGHSH and CDR2 as LQKENI. Trimming took off 3 bases at V and 5 bases at J, with 11 bases between the two ends. The CDR3 has 13 amino acids. CDR3 coding DNA: TGTGCCAGCTCACCCGGAAGCAACAACGAGCAGTACTTC. Translating gives CASSPGSNNEQYF.

This chain joins TRBV14 and TRBJ2-1; TRBD1 is a possible D gene (6 bases). The CDR3 has 15 residues. Germline CDR1 and CDR2: SGHDN and FVKESK. The ends were cut back, 4 bases at V and 9 bases at J, with 19 bases in the middle. CDR3 sequence reads: CASSPIRTVPGEQFF. CDR3 bases: TGTGCCAGCAGCCCCATTCGGACAGTCCCGGGTGAGCAGTTCTTC. The entire variable domain, with the rest obtained from reference TRBV14 and TRBJ2-1, is as follows: EAGVTQFPSHSVIEKGQTVTLRCDPISGHDNLYWYRRVMGKEIKFLLHFVKESKQDESGMPNNRFLAERTGGTYSTLKVQPAELEDSGVYFCASSPIRTVPGEQFFGPGTRLTVL.

Relative to its sample, this clonotype is medium-sized. The chain combines TRBV29-1 with TRBJ1-2, with D uncertain. The CDR3 is made up of 11 amino acids. From germline, CDR1 is SQVTM and CDR2 ANQGSEA. V was clipped by 1 base and J by 6 bases, with 6 bases between them. This CDR3 reads CSVEGRNGYTF. The CDR3 bases are TGCAGCGTTGAAGGGAGGAATGGCTACACCTTC. Full variable domain (rest looked up from reference TRBV29-1 and TRBJ1-2): SAVISQKPSRDICQRGTSLTIQCQVDSQVTMMFWYRQQPGQSLTLIATANQGSEATYESGFVIDKFPISRPNLTFSTLTVSNMSPEDSSIYLCSVEGRNGYTFGSGTRLTVV.

The table lists this clonotype with many counts. The rearrangement links TRBV20-1 to TRBJ2-7; a possible D gene is TRBD2 (6 bases). CDR3 length: 14 residues. Germline V CDR1 and CDR2: DFQATT, SNEGSKA (reference sequence). V was trimmed by 2 bases and J by 3 bases, leaving 14 bases between them. CDR3 sequence reads: CSARKPEGFYEQYF. The DNA for the CDR3 is TGCAGTGCTAGAAAGCCGGAGGGGTTCTACGAGCAGTACTTC.

There are many counts of this clonotype. The chain carries TRBV4-1 and TRBJ1-5, with TRBD1 matching over 12 bases. This CDR3 region has 16 residues. The germline V gene has CDR1 MGHRA and CDR2 YSYEKL. The V and J ends lost 4 bases and 1 base, in that order; junction bases with no gene match: 2. CDR3 region: CASSPGTGGSNQPQHF. CDR3 bases: TGCGCCAGCAGCCCTGGGACAGGGGGCAGCAATCAGCCCCAGCATTTT.

The chain uses TRBV5-4 and TRBJ2-4, with 8 bases that match TRBD2. CDR3 length equals 14 residues. Trimming removed 5 bases from V and 8 bases from J; junction bases left unmatched: 9. Germline V gene lookup returns CDR1 SGHNT and CDR2 YYREEE (reference sequence). The DNA for the CDR3 is TGTGCCAGCAGTAGTAGCGGGATAACGGACATTCAGTACTTC. It specifies CASSSSGITDIQYF.

This clonotype is medium-sized. The V call is TRBV20-1, the J call TRBJ2-3; 8 bases are a match to TRBD1. V was clipped by 7 bases and J by 4 bases; unmatched bases: 4. The CDR3 runs to 12 residues. Germline-derived CDR1 and CDR2 are DFQATT and SNEGSKA (reference sequence). For the CDR3, the DNA is TGCAGTGTGGACAGGGAGGCAGATACGCAGTATTTT. This sequence encodes CSVDREADTQYF.

CDR3: CASSLAGTVSGTQYF. The CDR3 DNA follows: TGCGCCAGCAGCTTGGCCGGGACGGTATCTGGTACGCAGTATTTT. The chain carries TRBV5-1 and TRBJ2-3; D is perhaps TRBD1 or TRBD2 (5 bases each). V was shortened by 0 bases and J by 8 bases, with 16 bases between the two germline ends. The CDR3 loop spans 15 amino acids. CDR1 is SGHRS, CDR2 YFSETQ, per germline.

This clonotype occurred many times. The chain combines TRBV30 with TRBJ1-2; D gene ambiguous. Germline V gives CDR1 GTSNPN, CDR2 SVGIG (reference sequence). V was shortened by 5 bases and J by 5 bases, with 9 bases between the two germline ends. The CDR3 extends over 11 amino acids. The CDR3 loop reads CAWGGLYGYTF. The CDR3 coding sequence is TGTGCCTGGGGCGGATTATATGGCTACACCTTC.

This clonotype is judged medium-sized. This chain links TRBV19 with TRBJ2-5; TRBD2 is a possible D gene (5 bases). The CDR3 covers 12 residues. The germline CDR1 and CDR2 sequences are LNHDA and SQIVND (reference sequence). V was cut by 3 bases and J by 9 bases, with 11 bases left in between. The CDR3 spells CASSIGAEAQYF. The DNA for the CDR3 is TGTGCCAGTAGTATTGGTGCGGAGGCCCAGTACTTC.

The chain has TRBV20-1 and TRBJ2-1; TRBD2 matches 7 bases. The V and J ends lost 5 bases and 4 bases, in that order; junction bases with no gene match: 11. The CDR3 has 15 amino acids. Germline lookup yields CDR1 DFQATT and CDR2 SNEGSKA (reference sequence). The CDR3 here is CSAHVRGEGYNEQFF. The CDR3 nucleotides read TGCAGTGCTCACGTACGGGGGGAAGGGTACAATGAGCAGTTCTTC.

The chain combines TRBV7-9 with TRBJ1-1, with D possibly being TRBD1 (5 bases). V lost 0 bases to trimming and J lost 11 bases, with 7 bases between them. The CDR3 extends over 11 amino acids. CDR1 SEHNR and CDR2 FQNEAQ come from the germline V gene (reference sequence). The CDR3, as DNA: TGTGCCAGCAGCTTAGCAGGGGCGGCTTTCTTT. This gives the protein CASSLAGAAFF.

By proportion, this clonotype is medium-sized (0.01 to 0.1%). The chain couples TRBV2 to TRBJ1-2; 7 bases match TRBD1. There are 13 residues in the CDR3. The germline gives CDR1 SNHLY, CDR2 FYNNEI. Unmatched junction bases numbered 9, after V lost 6 bases and J lost 8 bases. Here the CDR3 DNA reads TGTGCCAGCAGCTCCACAGGGGTTGGAGGCTACACCTTC. This translates into CASSSTGVGGYTF. The variable domain in full, completed from reference TRBV2 and TRBJ1-2, reads EPEVTQTPSHQVTQMGQEVILRCVPISNHLYFYWYRQILGQKVEFLVSFYNNEISEKSEIFDDQFSVERPDGSNFTLKIRSTKLEDSAMYFCASSSTGVGGYTFGSGTRLTVV.

This clonotype occurred many times. The chain carries TRBV7-9 and TRBJ2-7; D ambiguous. The V gene lost 1 base and the J gene lost 5 bases, with 6 bases spanning the gap. The germline V gene has CDR1 SEHNR and CDR2 FQNEAQ (reference sequence). The CDR3 contains 12 residues. The CDR3 loop is CASSLVPDEQYF. The CDR3, as DNA: TGTGCCAGCAGCTTAGTACCGGACGAGCAGTACTTC.

This clonotype has ten or more counts. The rearrangement joins TRBV28 to TRBJ1-5; perhaps TRBD1 as D (6 bases). The CDR3 consists of 16 residues. Germline-derived CDR1 and CDR2 are MDHEN and SYDVKM. Trimming pared 7 bases from V and 0 bases from J, leaving 16 bases between. The CDR3 coding sequence is TGTGCCAGCACCTATACAACCAGGGGTAGCAATCAGCCCCAGCATTTT. Its translation is CASTYTTRGSNQPQHF.

This clonotype is categorized as medium-sized (0.01 to 0.1%). The rearrangement links TRBV2 to TRBJ2-2, with 11 bases matching TRBD2. Losses at the gene ends were 6 bases for V and 8 bases for J; bases not matched to a gene: 8. The V gene's germline CDR1 is SNHLY and CDR2 FYNNEI. The CDR3 length is 15 residues. This CDR3 reads CASRQLTSGRGELFF. The CDR3 nucleotides read TGTGCCAGCAGACAGCTTACTAGCGGGAGAGGGGAGCTGTTTTTT.

The chain carries TRBV7-6 and TRBJ2-7; the match to TRBD2 covers 9 bases. This CDR3 has 14 amino acids. Germline CDR1 SGHVS, CDR2 FNYEAQ. Trimming took 5 bases from V and 4 from J; bases not matched to a gene: 6. The CDR3 region is CASSPSSGGYEQYF. DNA for the CDR3: TGTGCCAGCAGCCCTAGTAGCGGGGGATACGAGCAGTACTTC. The full variable domain, rest sourced from reference TRBV7-6 and TRBJ2-7, is GAGVSQSPRYKVTKRGQDVALRCDPISGHVSLYWYRQALGQGPEFLTYFNYEAQQDKSGLPNDRFSAERPEGSISTLTIQRTEQRDSAMYRCASSPSSGGYEQYFGPGTRLTVT.